This is a list of T cell receptor beta chains from one sample in a study of blood T cell repertoires in COVID-19. Some clones are missing from TCRdb's copy, which holds only in-frame ones; the method was immunoSEQ multiplex PCR. The table includes more than 200,000 clones, about 85% detected once. The specimen was peripheral blood. These receptors were taken from a woman of 80 years or more with COVID-19, enrolled during active disease. Each CDR3 is given with its conserved first and last residue. The D gene is left open where the match is weak. The size entry is marked missing in some rows and otherwise reads once, few, many or a size class.

J | V | size | D | CDR3 | DNA
TRBJ1-5 | TRBV28 | - | - | CASSPLSGDQPQHF | TGTGCCAGCAGCCCTTTATCGGGTGATCAGCCCCAGCATTTT
TRBJ2-3 | TRBV7-2 | - | - | CASSLRTPADTQYF | TGTGCCAGCAGCTTACGGACTCCGGCAGATACGCAGTATTTT
TRBJ2-2 | TRBV28 | once | - | CASSPRHRQRNTGELFF | TGTGCCAGCAGTCCCAGACACCGACAGCGAAACACCGGGGAGCTGTTTTTT
TRBJ1-5 | TRBV2 | - | - | CASRRERSNQPQHF | TGTGCCAGCAGAAGGGAGAGGAGCAATCAGCCCCAGCATTTT
TRBJ2-3 | TRBV27 | - | - | CASSFGAGTDTQYF | TGTGCCAGCAGTTTCGGAGCGGGCACAGATACGCAGTATTTT
TRBJ1-6 | TRBV7-9 | few | - | CASSAAGTYNSPLHF | TGTGCCAGCAGCGCCGCCGGGACTTATAATTCACCCCTCCACTTT
TRBJ2-1 | TRBV7-2 | few | TRBD1 | CASSSRGLSYNEQFF | TGTGCCAGCAGCTCCAGGGGGCTGTCCTACAATGAGCAGTTCTTC
TRBJ1-2 | TRBV6-6 | - | TRBD1 | CASSSSTGASSGYTF | TGTGCCAGCAGTTCAAGCACAGGGGCGAGCTCTGGCTACACCTTC
TRBJ2-2 | TRBV5-1 | - | TRBD2 | CASSPRTSGNTGELFF | TGCGCCAGCAGTCCCCGGACTAGCGGAAACACCGGGGAGCTGTTTTTT
TRBJ2-1 | TRBV27 | once | - | CASSLKYSHNEQFF | TGTGCCAGCAGTTTAAAGTACTCCCACAATGAGCAGTTCTTC
TRBJ1-1 | TRBV5-6 | - | TRBD1 | CASRTGEPNTEAFF | TGTGCCAGCAGGACAGGGGAGCCGAACACTGAAGCTTTCTTT
TRBJ2-3 | TRBV28 | few | - | CASTRPGTDTQYF | TGTGCCAGCACCCGGCCAGGGACAGATACGCAGTATTTT
TRBJ2-6 | TRBV6-5 | once | - | CASSSSQGANVLTF | TGTGCCAGCAGCTCGTCACAGGGGGCCAACGTCCTGACTTTC